This T cell receptor (beta chain) was recovered during a study of cytomegalovirus exposure and HLA in healthy donors. Both 60 Vbeta primers and 13 Jbeta primers went into the PCR. The assay was immunoSEQ multiplex PCR, and TCRdb's table has in-frame clones only and misses some. The table has about 88,000 clones, 90% seen once. The CDR3 has 13 residues. The J segment lost 7 bases and the V segment lost 1 base, leaving 3 bases of the junction unmatched. Per the germline V gene, CDR1 is SGHAT and CDR2 is FQNNGV. Sampled while nominally healthy, donors likely had unrecorded immune exposures. Study results and limitations: In vitro work confirmed that three CMV-associated chains recognize CMV antigens. Some TCR beta chains (over 150 of them) were listed as cytomegalovirus-associated.

On this clone itself: The antigen is undetermined.

This rearrangement joins TRBV11-2 to TRBJ2-7; 8 bases align to TRBD1. The sequence was obtained from a man between 18 and 35 years old in good health and CMV-seronegative. The specimen sequenced was PBMCs. The CDR3 spells CASSLGYRGEQYF. The CDR3 DNA follows: TGTGCCAGCAGCTTAGGCTACAGGGGGGAGCAGTACTTC.